This TCR beta chain was obtained from a study of T and B cells in COVID-19 patients. Study-wide context: COVID-19 patients gave peripheral blood either during active infection or after recovery. Study-wide points: Highly clonal in active COVID-19, TRB repertoires exceeded healthy-donor diversity and richness at recovery.

Multiplex PCR with BIOMED2 TRB-A/B primer pools amplified TRB rearrangements. TCRdb reprocessed the multiplex PCR reads via MiXCR and lists one record per CDR3 protein. The sample consists of under 8,500 distinct CDR3 sequences, 25% to 30% of them appearing once. TRB was amplified from about 240-490 ng of blood genomic DNA. This clonotype was counted between two and nine times. What it recognizes is unknown. V dropped 0 bases and J dropped 7; count of bases not matched to a gene: 6. This CDR3 is 14 amino acids long. CDR1 SGHDT and CDR2 YYEEEE come from the germline V gene. The genes are TRBV5-6 and TRBJ1-2; TRBD1 matches 7 bases. This clonotype was obtained from a human donor with active COVID-19. What was sequenced was blood. The CDR3 bases are TGTGCCAGCAGCTTGGTATGGGACAGCGGTGGCTACACCTTC. It yields the protein CASSLVWDSGGYTF.